This entry lists 30 T cell receptor beta chains sequenced from one sample in a study of blood T cells in healthy people across ages (dated by TCRdb to between 2015 and 2016). Library generation was performed with 5' RACE. The reads were generated on an Illumina HiSeq 2500. A second roughly 6 to 12 cycle PCR used a sample-barcoded 5' primer and a J-beta primer mix. Using fastp trimming at Q25 and MiXCR clonotype assembly, TCRdb reanalyzed the public sequencing data and kept in-frame beta chains. Each entry merges the rows of one CDR3 protein and shows their most common DNA and genes. This sample is represented by about 730,000 distinct CDR3 sequences; 43% of them were singletons. The ten largest make up 20% to 25% of the sample. The source material was blood. The source of these receptors is a woman aged 55-75 years in good health.

CDR3 sequence: CSGRGGYNEQFF. In DNA, the CDR3 is TGCAGCGGCCGAGGGGGGTACAATGAGCAGTTCTTC. The rearrangement joins TRBV20-1 to TRBJ2-1; D is tentatively TRBD1 or TRBD2 (6 bases each). CDR3 size: 12 residues. Germline CDR1 and CDR2: DFQATT and SNEGSKA (reference sequence).

This sequence joins TRBV7-3 and TRBJ1-1; D is ambiguous. Germline V lookup: CDR1 SGHTA, CDR2 FQGTGA. The CDR3 covers 15 residues. Trimming left V 2 bases short and J 0 bases short, with 10 bases between. The CDR3 protein is CASSLGPDVNTEAFF. The CDR3 coding sequence is TGTGCCAGCAGCTTAGGACCGGACGTGAACACTGAAGCTTTCTTT.

Concerning this clonotype: At one boundary the junction diverges from the germline segment, which might be a read error. This sequence joins TRBV3-1 and TRBJ2-3; D is uncertain. The germline CDR1 and CDR2 sequences are LGHDT and YNNKEL (reference sequence). The CDR3 is 13 residues long. The CDR3 DNA reads as TGTGCCAGCAGCCAAGATTCCACACATACGCAGTATTTT. This translates into CASSQDSTHTQYF.

This clonotype was seen only a few times. The chain is built from TRBV3-1 and TRBJ2-4; 8 bases agree with TRBD2. The closer fit of TRBJ2-5 to the DNA end suggests the J call may be wrong. Per germline, CDR1 LGHDT and CDR2 YNNKEL (reference sequence). This CDR3 contains 17 residues. This CDR3 reads CASSKGFVGGAGETQYF. CDR3 sequence (DNA): TGTGCCAGCAGCAAGGGATTCGTCGGGGGGGCCGGAGAGACCCAGTACTTC.

The chain links TRBV20-1 to TRBJ1-2; D ambiguous. The CDR3 totals 13 residues. Trimming took off 3 bases at V and 4 bases at J, with 12 bases between the two ends. Germline V CDR1 and CDR2: DFQATT, SNEGSKA (reference sequence). The CDR3 loop is CSARNGVGYGYTF. The CDR3 coding sequence is TGCAGTGCTAGGAACGGGGTTGGCTATGGCTACACCTTC.

The chain joins TRBV4-2 to TRBJ1-5; possible D gene TRBD1, 5 bases. The CDR3 sequence is 15 residues long. With 0 bases removed from V and 1 base from J, the gap between germline ends came to 7 bases. The germline V gene has CDR1 LGHNA and CDR2 YNFKEQ. For the CDR3, the DNA is TGTGCCAGCAGCCAAGAACGACAGAGCAATCAGCCCCAGCATTTT. Translating gives CASSQERQSNQPQHF.

The CDR3 region has the DNA TGTGCCAGCAGCTTAACTAGCATTGCCAATGAGCAGTTCTTC. Its translation is CASSLTSIANEQFF. V usage is TRBV6-5 and J usage is TRBJ2-1, with D possibly being TRBD2 (6 bases). The CDR3 loop spans 14 amino acids. With 6 bases removed from V and 6 bases from J, the gap between germline ends came to 15 bases. The germline V gene encodes CDR1 MNHEY and CDR2 SVGAGI.

This clonotype was detected only once. This rearrangement joins TRBV6-2 or TRBV6-3 to TRBJ2-7, with 14 nucleotides matching TRBD2. Per germline, CDR1 MNHEY and CDR2 SVGEGT. The V and J ends lost 6 bases and 7 bases, in that order; junction bases with no gene match: 14. This CDR3 region has 17 residues. The CDR3 region is CASRRLAGGLGYNEQYF. The DNA of the CDR3 is TGTGCCAGCAGAAGACTAGCGGGAGGGCTGGGTTACAATGAGCAGTACTTC.

The V and J genes are TRBV27 and TRBJ2-7; D gene ambiguous. Germline CDR1 reads MNHEY; CDR2 reads SMNVEV (reference sequence). The CDR3 totals 11 residues. Trimming pared 7 bases from V and 7 bases from J, leaving 11 bases between. In DNA, the CDR3 is TGTGCCAGCAAGAATTCCGGTGAGCAGTACTTC. Its protein is CASKNSGEQYF.

This clonotype was found a few times. The gene calls are TRBV7-9 and TRBJ2-2; D ambiguous. Per germline, CDR1 SEHNR and CDR2 FQNEAQ (reference sequence). The CDR3 runs 15 residues. V lost 1 base, J lost 0 bases, and 6 bases lay in between. CDR3 DNA sequence: TGTGCCAGCAGCTTAGAGGGAACGAACACCGGGGAGCTGTTTTTT. It encodes CASSLEGTNTGELFF. The full variable domain, completed using reference TRBV7-9 and TRBJ2-2, is DTGVSQNPRHKITKRGQNVTFRCDPISEHNRLYWYRQTLGQGPEFLTYFQNEAQLEKSRLLSDRFSAERPKGSFSTLEIQRTEQGDSAMYLCASSLEGTNTGELFFGEGSRLTVL.

This chain links TRBV25-1 with TRBJ1-2; D unclear. Looked up from germline, CDR1 is MGHDK and CDR2 is SYGVNS. This CDR3 contains 14 residues. The germline V and J ends were trimmed by 4 bases and 4 bases, with 13 bases remaining between them. In nucleotides, the CDR3 is TGTGCCAGCAGTGTTCCAGTTAGTGTCTATGGCTACACCTTC. Translated: CASSVPVSVYGYTF.

On this clonotype itself: Possible read error: a much larger clone is one base away. CDR3 sequence (DNA): TGTGCCAACAGAGCCGGGACTAGTAAGGAGACCCAGTACTTC. It encodes CANRAGTSKETQYF. The chain employs TRBV28 and TRBJ2-5; TRBD2 matches 8 bases. Germline V gene data show CDR1 as MDHEN and CDR2 as SYDVKM. The CDR3 covers 14 residues. J lost 5 bases, V lost 10 bases, and 12 bases had no gene match.

The chain is built from TRBV2 and TRBJ2-1, with D tentatively TRBD2 (6 bases). The DNA end is a closer match to TRBJ2-7, so the J assignment may be wrong. The length of the CDR3 is 14 residues. Germline V gives CDR1 SNHLY, CDR2 FYNNEI. The CDR3 region has the DNA TGTGCCAGTGGGGGGTCGAGCTCCTACAATGAGCAGTACTTC. Its protein is CASGGSSSYNEQYF.

The V call is TRBV5-1, the J call TRBJ2-3, with TRBD1 matching over 9 bases. Trimming at V came to 4 bases and at J to 4 bases, leaving 7 bases not matched to a gene. This CDR3 has 15 residues. Germline CDR1 SGHRS, CDR2 YFSETQ. The CDR3 DNA follows: TGCGCCAGCAGCCAGGGACAGGGAGGGCCAGATACGCAGTATTTT. This encodes CASSQGQGGPDTQYF.

This clonotype was seen many times. The CDR3 coding sequence is TGTGCCAGCAGTCCACCGGGATCCAGCACAGATACGCAGTATTTT. This encodes CASSPPGSSTDTQYF. The chain combines TRBV7-9 with TRBJ2-3; possible D gene TRBD2, 5 bases. Looked up from germline, CDR1 is SEHNR and CDR2 is FQNEAQ (reference sequence). The CDR3 runs 15 residues. The V end lost 6 bases, the J end lost 0 bases, and 13 bases lay between the germline ends.

The chain links TRBV12-3 or TRBV12-4 to TRBJ2-7; 8 nucleotides line up with TRBD1. This CDR3 region has 14 residues. With 5 bases clipped from V and 5 bases from J, the junction kept 8 bases outside the gene matches. The CDR3 coding sequence is TGTGCCAGCAGTGTCGTACAGGGGGAGAACGAGCAGTACTTC. It is translated as CASSVVQGENEQYF.

The chain is built from TRBV5-1 and TRBJ1-2; 9 bases are a match to TRBD1. Germline assignment: CDR1 SGHRS and CDR2 YFSETQ. With V trimmed by 4 bases and J by 3 bases, 4 bases remained unmatched. There are 14 residues in the CDR3. This CDR3 reads CASSVGQGYYGYTF. The CDR3 bases are TGCGCCAGCAGCGTGGGACAGGGTTACTATGGCTACACCTTC.

This chain joins TRBV10-3 and TRBJ1-4; D gene ambiguous. Between the trimmed V and J ends, which lost 0 bases and 3 bases, there was a span of 8 bases. The CDR3 sequence is 15 residues long. Germline V gives CDR1 ENHRY, CDR2 SYGVKD. CDR3 loop: CAISESPAANEKLFF. As DNA, the CDR3 is TGTGCCATCAGTGAGTCGCCTGCTGCTAATGAAAAACTGTTTTTT.

The V and J genes are TRBV29-1 and TRBJ2-1, with TRBD2 matching over 13 bases. J gave up 15 bases and V 3 bases, and 11 bases lay outside the gene matches. This CDR3 region has 14 residues. The germline gives CDR1 SQVTM, CDR2 ANQGSEA. In DNA, the CDR3 is TGCAGCGTTGAGTCGGGGACTAGCGGGACCCAGCCGTTCTTC. Its translation is CSVESGTSGTQPFF.

This chain connects TRBV12-3 or TRBV12-4 to TRBJ2-2, with 9 bases identical to TRBD1. Losses at the gene ends were 7 bases for V and 3 bases for J; bases not matched to a gene: 9. The CDR3 consists of 16 residues. The CDR3 protein is CASIPGTGLYTGELFF. The CDR3 DNA is TGTGCCAGCATCCCCGGGACAGGGTTATACACCGGGGAGCTGTTTTTT.

The chain carries TRBV10-3 and TRBJ2-7, with D possibly matching TRBD2 (5 bases). This CDR3 contains 12 residues. Between the trimmed V and J ends, which lost 4 bases and 5 bases, there was a span of 9 bases. Germline CDR1 reads ENHRY; CDR2 reads SYGVKD. The CDR3 nucleotides read TGTGCCATCAGTGGAAACGGGGACGAGCAGTACTTC. Its protein is CAISGNGDEQYF.

This clonotype was counted only a few times. The chain links TRBV29-1 to TRBJ1-1, with a possible D match to TRBD1 (6 bases). Germline CDR1 reads SQVTM; CDR2 reads ANQGSEA. This CDR3 has 13 residues. V lost 7 bases and J 5 bases, leaving 17 bases between the germline ends. The CDR3 DNA reads TGCAGCGCCCTGAGACAGGAAGGAACTGAAGCTTTCTTT. Protein: CSALRQEGTEAFF.

CDR3 nucleotides: TGTGCCAGCAGCCCGGGACAGGACAACTATGGCTACACCTTC. Its translation: CASSPGQDNYGYTF. This chain links TRBV7-3 with TRBJ1-2; 8 bases line up with TRBD1. J lost 2 bases, V lost 5 bases, and 4 bases had no gene match. The CDR3 is 14 residues long. CDR1 SGHTA and CDR2 FQGTGA come from the germline V gene.

This clonotype occurred a few times. CDR3 in amino acids: CASGLAGGTAYEQYF. The CDR3 DNA reads as TGTGCCAGCGGTCTAGCGGGAGGGACCGCTTACGAGCAGTACTTC. This sequence joins TRBV11-1 and TRBJ2-7; 12 bases agree with TRBD2. This CDR3 spans 15 amino acids. Germline assignment: CDR1 SGHAT and CDR2 FQDESV (reference sequence). V was clipped by 8 bases and J by 4 bases; unmatched bases: 9. The variable domain in full, completed from reference TRBV11-1 and TRBJ2-7, reads EAEVAQSPRYKITEKSQAVAFWCDPISGHATLYWYRQILGQGPELLVQFQDESVVDDSQLPKDRFSAERLKGVDSTLKIQPAELGDSAMYLCASGLAGGTAYEQYFGPGTRLTVT.

The chain is built from TRBV28 and TRBJ2-3; D uncertain. Germline V CDR1 and CDR2: MDHEN, SYDVKM. Trimming stripped 6 bases from V and 2 bases from J, with 12 bases between. The CDR3 has 14 residues. In DNA form, the CDR3 reads TGTGCCAGCAGCACCCTTAGCTACACAGATACGCAGTATTTT. It specifies CASSTLSYTDTQYF.

Notes on this clonotype: A much larger clone differs from this one at a single base, so this may be a read error. CDR3 residues: CASRLTSFRDNNEQFF. The CDR3 nucleotides read TGTGCCAGCAGGCTTACTAGTTTCCGGGATAACAATGAGCAGTTCTTC. The chain recombines TRBV5-5 with TRBJ2-1; D perhaps matches TRBD2 (5 bases). Trimming took off 5 bases at V and 5 bases at J, with 20 bases between the two ends. Germline CDR1 reads SGHKS; CDR2 reads YYEKEE (reference sequence). This CDR3 is 16 amino acids long.

This clonotype was seen a handful of times. The chain has TRBV24-1 and TRBJ2-1; the D call may be TRBD1 or TRBD2 (5 bases each). The CDR3 length is 15 residues. CDR1 and CDR2 (germline): KGHDR, SFDVKD. V was trimmed by 3 bases and J by 5 bases, leaving 13 bases between them. CDR3 DNA sequence: TGTGCCACCAGTGATACCGGGACGGAGAACAATGAGCAGTTCTTC. This gives the protein CATSDTGTENNEQFF.

This clonotype was found many times. This chain connects TRBV5-5 to TRBJ2-1; 9 bases match TRBD1. The CDR3 is 15 residues long. Germline V gene data show CDR1 as SGHKS and CDR2 as YYEKEE (reference sequence). The trim removed 2 bases at V and 3 bases at J, leaving 3 bases unmatched. CDR3: CASSLTGGNYNEQFF. The CDR3 nucleotides are TGTGCCAGCAGCTTAACAGGGGGCAACTACAATGAGCAGTTCTTC.

This clonotype came up many times. The rearrangement links TRBV5-1 to TRBJ2-7; a possible D gene is TRBD2 (6 bases). CDR3 length: 15 residues. V gave up 2 bases and J gave up 2 bases, with 14 bases separating them. Per the germline V gene, CDR1 is SGHRS and CDR2 is YFSETQ. The CDR3 protein is CASSLVAELTYEQYF. The CDR3 DNA reads TGCGCCAGCAGCTTAGTAGCGGAGTTGACCTACGAGCAGTACTTC.

The chain links TRBV10-1 to TRBJ2-1; D call uncertain. V was pared by 2 bases and J by 1 base, with 9 bases between. The CDR3 is 15 amino acids. Germline CDR1 and CDR2: WNHNN and SYGVQD (reference sequence). The CDR3 coding sequence is TGCGCCAGCAGTGAGAACGGTAATTCCTACAATGAGCAGTTCTTC. Translating it yields CASSENGNSYNEQFF.